This T cell receptor (beta chain) was found in a study of regulatory and conventional T cells in RAG deficiency. Notes on the study in general: Treg unique TCR beta sequences were 90 to 100-fold fewer in Omenn syndrome and CID/AS patients than controls.

With regard to this clone: No antigen is known for it.

Assay: immunoSEQ multiplex PCR; the TCRdb copy retains only in-frame clones and omits some. The table includes fewer than 35,000 clones, 75% to 90% detected once. These data were also reused for a study on regulatory T cells. As reported in that work: The PCR used 52 TRBV and 13 TRBJ primers.

This TCR derives from a human donor in good health. The source material was CD8+ T cells sorted from blood.

CDR3 in amino acids: CASSDSDSSYEQYF. The CDR3, as DNA: TGTGCCAGCAGTGACAGTGATAGCTCCTACGAGCAGTACTTC. The chain combines TRBV6-6 with TRBJ2-7; tentative D call: TRBD1 (5 bases). The CDR3 has 14 amino acids. The V end was cut by 5 bases, the J end by 0 bases, with 11 bases between. Germline values: CDR1 MNHNY, CDR2 SVGAGI (reference sequence).